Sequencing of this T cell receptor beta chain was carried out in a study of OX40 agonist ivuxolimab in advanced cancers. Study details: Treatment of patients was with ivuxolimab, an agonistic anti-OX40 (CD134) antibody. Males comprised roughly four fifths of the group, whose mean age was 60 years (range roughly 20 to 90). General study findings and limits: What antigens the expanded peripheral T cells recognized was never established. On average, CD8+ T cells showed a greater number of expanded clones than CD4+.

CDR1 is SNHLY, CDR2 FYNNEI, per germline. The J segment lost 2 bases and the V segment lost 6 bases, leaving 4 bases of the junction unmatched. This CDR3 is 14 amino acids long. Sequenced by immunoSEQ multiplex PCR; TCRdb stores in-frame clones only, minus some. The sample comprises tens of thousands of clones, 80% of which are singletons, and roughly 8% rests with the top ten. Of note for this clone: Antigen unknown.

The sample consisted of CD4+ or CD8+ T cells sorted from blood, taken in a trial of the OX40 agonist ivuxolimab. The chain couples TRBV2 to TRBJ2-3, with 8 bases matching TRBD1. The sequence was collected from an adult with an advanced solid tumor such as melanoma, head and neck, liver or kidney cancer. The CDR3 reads CASREDRVTDTQYF. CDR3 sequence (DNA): TGTGCCAGCAGGGAGGACAGGGTCACAGATACGCAGTATTTT. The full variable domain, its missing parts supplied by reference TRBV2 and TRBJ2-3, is EPEVTQTPSHQVTQMGQEVILRCVPISNHLYFYWYRQILGQKVEFLVSFYNNEISEKSEIFDDQFSVERPDGSNFTLKIRSTKLEDSAMYFCASREDRVTDTQYFGPGTRLTVL.